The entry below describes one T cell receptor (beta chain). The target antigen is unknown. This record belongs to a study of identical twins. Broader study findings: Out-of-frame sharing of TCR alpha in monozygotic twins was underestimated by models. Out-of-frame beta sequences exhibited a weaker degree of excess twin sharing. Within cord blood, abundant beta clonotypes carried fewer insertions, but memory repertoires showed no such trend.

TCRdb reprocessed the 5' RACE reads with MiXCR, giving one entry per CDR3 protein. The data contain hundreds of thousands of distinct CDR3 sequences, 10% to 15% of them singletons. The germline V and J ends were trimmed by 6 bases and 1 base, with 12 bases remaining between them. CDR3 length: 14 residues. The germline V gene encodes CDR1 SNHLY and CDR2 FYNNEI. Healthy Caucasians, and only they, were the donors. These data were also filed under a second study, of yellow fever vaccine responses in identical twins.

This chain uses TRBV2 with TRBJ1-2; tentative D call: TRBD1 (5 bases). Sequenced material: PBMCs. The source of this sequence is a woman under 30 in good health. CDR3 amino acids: CASRNTRDNYGYTF. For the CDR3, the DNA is TGTGCCAGCAGAAATACCAGGGATAACTATGGCTACACCTTC. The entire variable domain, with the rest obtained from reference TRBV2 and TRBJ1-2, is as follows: EPEVTQTPSHQVTQMGQEVILRCVPISNHLYFYWYRQILGQKVEFLVSFYNNEISEKSEIFDDQFSVERPDGSNFTLKIRSTKLEDSAMYFCASRNTRDNYGYTFGSGTRLTVV.